This TCR beta chain was captured in a study of blood T cells in healthy people across ages. Through a sample-barcoded 5' primer and a J-beta primer mix, a second PCR was run for roughly 7 to 11 cycles. Each sample provided no less than 2.5 million CDR3-containing paired-end reads. From the 5' RACE reads, TCRdb called clonotypes with MiXCR, one entry per CDR3 protein. The repertoire includes fewer than 2,000,000 distinct CDR3 sequences, approximately 32% of them detected once, and approximately 10% sits in the top ten. The donors, all healthy, were Caucasians living in Russia, aged roughly 6 to 100. Each donor supplied 7.5 to 10 milliliters of peripheral blood. Germline lookup yields CDR1 MNHNS and CDR2 SASEGT. The germline V and J ends were trimmed by 3 bases and 4 bases, with 12 bases remaining between them. This CDR3 has 14 amino acids. This clonotype was picked up one time.

The chain couples TRBV6-1 to TRBJ1-1, with TRBD1 as a possible D gene (5 bases). Sequences were obtained from blood. This sequence was found in a woman in her twenties or thirties in good health. DNA for the CDR3: TGTGCCAGCAGTGAGCGGGGGGAGGGCACTGAAGCTTTCTTT. Its translation is CASSERGEGTEAFF.